This T cell receptor beta chain was obtained from a study of blood T cell repertoires in COVID-19. Germline CDR1 reads MDHEN; CDR2 reads SYDVKM. This CDR3 has 16 amino acids. Trimming at V came to 3 bases and at J to 0 bases, leaving 7 bases not matched to a gene. The repertoire was sequenced with immunoSEQ multiplex PCR; TCRdb's copy has only in-frame clones and lacks some. The sample holds approximately 210,000 clones, 83% seen once. V usage is TRBV28 and J usage is TRBJ1-2; 7 bases are a match to TRBD1. The clonotype originates from a woman between 65 and 79 years old with active or convalescent COVID-19. Sequences were obtained from peripheral blood. The chain's CDR3 is CASSFVSGTANYGYTF. For the CDR3, the DNA is TGTGCCAGCAGTTTCGTCTCCGGGACAGCTAACTATGGCTACACCTTC.